The TCR beta chain described here comes from a study of control samples from healthy donors and cancer patients. Germline values: CDR1 SGDLS, CDR2 YYNGEE. The V end was cut by 0 bases, the J end by 1 base, with 16 bases between. The CDR3 covers 18 residues. Here immunoSEQ multiplex PCR was the method, and the copy in TCRdb shows in-frame clones only, minus some. The sample records some 120,000 clones, roughly 90% being singletons. This chain connects TRBV9 to TRBJ2-2; D possibly uses TRBD1 or TRBD2 (6 bases each). This clonotype was obtained from a man aged 18 to 29 in good health. Sequencing used blood. CDR3 coding DNA: TGTGCCAGCAGCGTAGGTTGGTGGAGGGACAAGAACACCGGGGAGCTGTTTTTT. It is translated as CASSVGWWRDKNTGELFF.